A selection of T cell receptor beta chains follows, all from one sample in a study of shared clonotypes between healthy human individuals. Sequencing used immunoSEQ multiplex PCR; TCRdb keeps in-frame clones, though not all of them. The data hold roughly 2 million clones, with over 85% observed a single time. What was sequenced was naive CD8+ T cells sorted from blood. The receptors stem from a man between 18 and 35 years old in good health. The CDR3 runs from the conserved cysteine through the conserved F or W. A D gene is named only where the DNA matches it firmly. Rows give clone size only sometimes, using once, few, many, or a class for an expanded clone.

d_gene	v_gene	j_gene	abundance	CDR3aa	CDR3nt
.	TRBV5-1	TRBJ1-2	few	CASSFDRSNYGYTF	TGCGCCAGCAGCTTTGACAGGTCTAACTATGGCTACACCTTC
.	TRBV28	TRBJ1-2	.	CASRDPGSGYTF	TGTGCCAGCAGGGACCCGGGGAGTGGCTACACCTTC
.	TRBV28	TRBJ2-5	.	CASTLGTGLVETQYF	TGTGCCAGCACCCTCGGAACGGGGCTAGTAGAGACCCAGTACTTC
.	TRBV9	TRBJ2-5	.	CASSPHGSDVETQYF	TGTGCCAGCAGCCCCCACGGGTCCGATGTGGAGACCCAGTACTTC
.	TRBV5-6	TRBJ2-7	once	CASSTPGHYSYEQYF	TGTGCCAGCAGCACTCCGGGACACTACTCCTACGAGCAGTACTTC
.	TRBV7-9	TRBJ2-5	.	CASSSPLFLSETQYF	TGTGCCAGCAGTTCCCCATTATTCTTGTCGGAGACCCAGTACTTC
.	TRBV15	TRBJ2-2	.	CATEQIRGPNTGELFF	TGTGCCACCGAGCAGATTAGGGGCCCGAACACCGGGGAGCTGTTTTTT
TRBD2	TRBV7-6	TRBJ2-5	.	CASSPSGTIETQYF	TGTGCCAGCAGCCCGAGCGGGACTATTGAGACCCAGTACTTC
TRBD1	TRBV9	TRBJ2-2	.	CASSGGYRGKNTGELFF	TGTGCCAGCAGCGGGGGTTACAGGGGAAAGAACACCGGGGAGCTGTTTTTT
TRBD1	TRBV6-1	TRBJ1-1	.	CASSELTGANTEAFF	TGTGCCAGCAGTGAGCTGACAGGGGCCAACACTGAAGCTTTCTTT
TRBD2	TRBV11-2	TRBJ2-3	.	CASSEIAGDSTDTQYF	TGTGCCAGCAGCGAAATAGCGGGGGACAGCACAGATACGCAGTATTTT
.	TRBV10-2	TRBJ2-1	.	CASSESLHEQFF	TGCGCCAGCAGTGAGTCTCTCCATGAGCAGTTCTTC
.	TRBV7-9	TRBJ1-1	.	CASRGATEAFF	TGTGCCAGCAGGGGGGCCACCGAAGCTTTCTTT
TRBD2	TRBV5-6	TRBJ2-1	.	CASSLGLAGSYNEQFF	TGTGCCAGCAGCCTTGGACTAGCGGGTTCCTACAATGAGCAGTTCTTC
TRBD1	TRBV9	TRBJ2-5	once	CASSPADRDLETQYF	TGTGCCAGCAGCCCAGCGGACAGGGATTTGGAGACCCAGTACTTC
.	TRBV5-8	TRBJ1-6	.	CASSFGDSNSPLHF	TGTGCCAGCAGCTTCGGAGACAGTAATTCACCCCTCCACTTT
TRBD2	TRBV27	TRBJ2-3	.	CASSFGLAGGTDTQYF	TGTGCCAGCAGTTTTGGACTAGCGGGAGGAACAGATACGCAGTATTTT
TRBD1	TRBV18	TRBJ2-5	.	CASSSSGGEETQYF	TGTGCCAGCTCGTCTTCAGGGGGAGAAGAGACCCAGTACTTC
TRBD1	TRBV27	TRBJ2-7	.	CASRPVTTTGISDEQYF	TGTGCCAGCAGGCCCGTGACCACGACAGGGATTTCCGACGAGCAGTACTTC
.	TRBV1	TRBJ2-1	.	CTSSQGTREGRYNEQFF	TGCACCAGCAGCCAGGGTACTCGGGAGGGCCGATACAATGAGCAGTTCTTC
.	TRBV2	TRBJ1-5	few	CASSRGGRDNQPQHF	TGTGCCAGCAGTAGGGGTGGCAGGGATAATCAGCCCCAGCATTTT
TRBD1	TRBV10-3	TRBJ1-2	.	CAISGTEYGYTF	TGTGCCATCAGCGGGACAGAATATGGCTACACCTTC
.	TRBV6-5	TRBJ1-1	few	CASSYSEGNTEAFF	TGTGCCAGCAGTTACTCTGAGGGGAACACTGAAGCTTTCTTT
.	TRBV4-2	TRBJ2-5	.	CASSQERVDRETQYF	TGTGCCAGCAGCCAAGAAAGGGTCGATCGGGAGACCCAGTACTTC
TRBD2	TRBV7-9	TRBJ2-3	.	CATSGTSGPASTDTQYF	TGTGCCACCTCCGGGACTAGCGGCCCCGCCAGCACAGATACGCAGTATTTT
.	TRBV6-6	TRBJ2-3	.	CASTAASTDTQYF	TGTGCCAGCACAGCGGCGAGCACAGATACGCAGTATTTT
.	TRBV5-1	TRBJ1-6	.	CASSLVQPNSPLHF	TGCGCCAGCAGCTTGGTTCAGCCTAATTCACCCCTCCACTTT
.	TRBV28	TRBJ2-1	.	CASNGANEQFF	TGTGCCAGCAACGGGGCCAATGAGCAGTTCTTC
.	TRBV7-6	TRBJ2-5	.	CASSLARDGPRNQETQYF	TGTGCCAGCAGCTTAGCTAGGGATGGACCCAGGAACCAAGAGACCCAGTACTTC
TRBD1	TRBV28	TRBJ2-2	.	CASSLFVRTGVPTGELFF	TGTGCCAGCAGTTTATTCGTCCGGACAGGGGTGCCTACCGGGGAGCTGTTTTTT
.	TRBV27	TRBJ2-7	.	CASSLMWATGEQYF	TGTGCCAGCAGTTTAATGTGGGCCACCGGCGAGCAGTACTTC
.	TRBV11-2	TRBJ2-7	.	CASSPHRYEQYF	TGTGCCAGCAGCCCCCACAGATACGAGCAGTACTTC